The 16 T cell receptor beta chains listed next were all sequenced from one sample in a study of post-analysis software for immune sequencing data. The antigens for these receptors are not known. cDNA libraries for TCR beta contained unique molecular identifiers. TCRdb recomputed calls from the PCR reads with MiXCR, one row per CDR3 protein. Of hundreds of thousands of distinct CDR3 sequences listed, 55% to 70% are singletons. Study outcomes and limitations: Patients used about five TRBV segments, including TRBV5-6, TRBV5-1 and TRBV20-1, more often than controls.

Sequencing was done on a sample of blood. The receptors were sampled from a girl aged 2-10 years with multiple sclerosis.

This chain joins TRBV5-1 and TRBJ1-2, with 8 bases identical to TRBD1. The CDR3 runs 14 residues. The trim removed 3 bases at V and 4 bases at J, leaving 5 bases unmatched. Per the germline V gene, CDR1 is SGHRS and CDR2 is YFSETQ. The CDR3 DNA reads TGCGCCAGCAGCTCGGACAGGGATCTCTATGGCTACACCTTC. It codes for CASSSDRDLYGYTF.

This clonotype was counted between two and nine times. The chain links TRBV12-3 or TRBV12-4 to TRBJ1-2; 7 bases fit TRBD1. CDR3 length: 14 amino acids. V shed 5 bases, J shed 7 bases, and the junction held 10 bases outside the gene matches. The CDR3 DNA follows: TGTGCCAGCAGTCTAAAAGGGGGCGCCGGTGGCTACACCTTC. Its protein is CASSLKGGAGGYTF.

This clonotype was counted a few times. The genes are TRBV7-9 and TRBJ2-7, with D perhaps TRBD1 (5 bases). Trimming took off 3 bases at V and 6 bases at J, with 9 bases between the two ends. CDR3 length: 12 amino acids. Looked up from germline, CDR1 is SEHNR and CDR2 is FQNEAQ (reference sequence). The CDR3 sequence: CASSFLTAEQYF. The CDR3 DNA reads as TGTGCCAGCAGCTTCCTGACAGCCGAGCAGTACTTC.

This chain uses TRBV27 with TRBJ2-1; D remains unclear. V lost 5 bases and J 4 bases, leaving 24 bases between the germline ends. CDR1 MNHEY and CDR2 SMNVEV come from the germline V gene (reference sequence). This CDR3 contains 18 residues. This CDR3 is CASSPRDVWVRNYNEQFF. CDR3 coding DNA: TGTGCCAGCAGTCCTCGTGACGTGTGGGTTAGGAATTACAATGAGCAGTTCTTC.

The chain uses TRBV20-1 and TRBJ2-5; 9 bases agree with TRBD1. TRBJ2-7 matches the DNA end more closely, so the J call is doubtful. CDR1 and CDR2 from the germline V gene are DFQATT and SNEGSKA (reference sequence). The CDR3 extends over 13 amino acids. The DNA for the CDR3 is TGCAGTGCACCGGGACAGGGCCTCTACGAGCAGTACTTC. It yields the protein CSAPGQGLYEQYF.

This chain links TRBV7-9 with TRBJ1-2; D unresolved. The CDR3 extends over 16 amino acids. Germline V lookup: CDR1 SEHNR, CDR2 FQNEAQ (reference sequence). Trimming stripped 4 bases from V and 6 bases from J, with 21 bases between. This CDR3 reads CASSSPTVGIGHGYTF. CDR3 bases: TGTGCCAGCAGCTCCCCCACCGTCGGTATAGGGCATGGCTACACCTTC. The full variable domain, rest sourced from reference TRBV7-9 and TRBJ1-2, is DTGVSQNPRHKITKRGQNVTFRCDPISEHNRLYWYRQTLGQGPEFLTYFQNEAQLEKSRLLSDRFSAERPKGSFSTLEIQRTEQGDSAMYLCASSSPTVGIGHGYTFGSGTRLTVV.

The chain couples TRBV6-1 to TRBJ1-2, with 7 bases identical to TRBD1. The J segment lost 2 bases and the V segment lost 8 bases, leaving 5 bases of the junction unmatched. Looked up from germline, CDR1 is MNHNS and CDR2 is SASEGT. The CDR3 length is 13 residues. In nucleotides, the CDR3 is TGTGCCAGCGGCCAGGGGGAAAACTATGGCTACACCTTC. Translation: CASGQGENYGYTF.

This clonotype occurred once. The rearrangement links TRBV4-2 to TRBJ2-4; D is ambiguous. The CDR3 has 14 residues. With 1 base removed from V and 6 bases from J, the gap between germline ends came to 10 bases. Per the germline V gene, CDR1 is LGHNA and CDR2 is YNFKEQ. Written as DNA, the CDR3 is TGTGCCAGCAGCCAAGGGCTAGGTGGAAACATTCAGTACTTC. This sequence encodes CASSQGLGGNIQYF.

The J gene is TRBJ2-1, the V gene TRBV12-3 or TRBV12-4, with 10 bases aligning to TRBD1. With V trimmed by 5 bases and J by 14 bases, 6 bases remained unmatched. The CDR3 loop spans 12 amino acids. This chain's CDR3 is CASSAGTGVEFF. The CDR3 DNA sequence: TGTGCCAGCAGTGCCGGGACAGGGGTAGAGTTCTTC.

This chain links TRBV29-1 with TRBJ1-1; D uncertain. The CDR3 runs 13 residues. V lost 4 bases to trimming and J lost 2 bases, with 11 bases between them. Germline V gene lookup returns CDR1 SQVTM and CDR2 ANQGSEA. CDR3 DNA: TGCAGCGTTGTCCTGGACCAAAACACTGAAGCTTTCTTT. It yields the protein CSVVLDQNTEAFF.

There are a few counts of this clonotype. The chain recombines TRBV20-1 with TRBJ2-1; D is undetermined. Between the trimmed V and J ends, which lost 5 bases and 8 bases, there was a span of 10 bases. Looked up from germline, CDR1 is DFQATT and CDR2 is SNEGSKA (reference sequence). CDR3 length: 11 amino acids. For the CDR3, the DNA is TGCAGTGCTCTCTCTTGGGATGAGCAGTTCTTC. It yields the protein CSALSWDEQFF.

The chain recombines TRBV20-1 with TRBJ2-3; 11 nucleotides line up with TRBD2. The V gene's germline CDR1 is DFQATT and CDR2 SNEGSKA (reference sequence). V lost 3 bases, J lost 7 bases, and 9 bases stayed unmatched. CDR3 length: 15 residues. In DNA form, the CDR3 reads TGCAGTGCTAGTAGCGGGAGGGCCGGACAATATACGCAGTATTTT. Its translation is CSASSGRAGQYTQYF.

The rearrangement joins TRBV12-3 or TRBV12-4 to TRBJ1-1; TRBD1 matches 8 bases. V lost 0 bases, J lost 3 bases, and 3 bases stayed unmatched. There are 15 residues in the CDR3. DNA for the CDR3: TGTGCCAGCAGTTTAGCCAGACAGGGGTACACTGAAGCTTTCTTT. As protein: CASSLARQGYTEAFF.

The chain is built from TRBV11-2 and TRBJ2-3, with unresolved D. The CDR3 loop spans 13 amino acids. Trimming shortened V by 2 bases and J by 6 bases, and 9 bases separated the two germline ends. CDR1 is SGHAT and CDR2 is FQNNGV in the germline V gene. CDR3 residues: CASSLLVSDTQYF. The CDR3 nucleotides are TGTGCCAGCAGCTTACTCGTTTCGGATACGCAGTATTTT.

The rearrangement uses TRBV20-1 and TRBJ2-3, with TRBD2 matching 8 bases. Germline lookup yields CDR1 DFQATT and CDR2 SNEGSKA (reference sequence). There are 14 residues in the CDR3. Trimming removed 6 bases from V and 2 bases from J; junction bases left unmatched: 7. The CDR3 DNA is TGCAGTGCCCTAGTAGCGGGGTACACAGATACGCAGTATTTT. As protein: CSALVAGYTDTQYF.

This clonotype was seen more than once but under ten times. V usage is TRBV6-2 or TRBV6-3 and J usage is TRBJ1-2; TRBD1 agrees at 10 bases. V shed 6 bases, J shed 7 bases, and the junction held 8 bases outside the gene matches. CDR3 size: 14 residues. CDR1 and CDR2 from the germline V gene are MNHEY and SVGEGT. This CDR3 is CASSTTGGASGYTF. DNA for the CDR3: TGTGCCAGCAGCACGACAGGGGGCGCGAGTGGCTACACCTTC.